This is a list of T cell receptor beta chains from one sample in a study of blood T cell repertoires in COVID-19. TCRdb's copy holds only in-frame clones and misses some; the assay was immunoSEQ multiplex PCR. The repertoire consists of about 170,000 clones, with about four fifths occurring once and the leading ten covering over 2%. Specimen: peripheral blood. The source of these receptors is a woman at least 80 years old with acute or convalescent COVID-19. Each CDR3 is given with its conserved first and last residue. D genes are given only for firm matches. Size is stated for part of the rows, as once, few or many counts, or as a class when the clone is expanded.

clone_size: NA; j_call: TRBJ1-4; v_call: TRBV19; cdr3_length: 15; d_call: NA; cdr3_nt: TGTGCCAGTAGTATTGGCAGGGGAGTAAATGAAAAACTGTTTTTT; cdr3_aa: CASSIGRGVNEKLFF
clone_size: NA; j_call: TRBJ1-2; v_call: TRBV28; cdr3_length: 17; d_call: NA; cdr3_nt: TGTGCCAGCAGTCCGACGTGGGGACTCTCGCTGAACTATGGCTACACCTTC; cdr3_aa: CASSPTWGLSLNYGYTF
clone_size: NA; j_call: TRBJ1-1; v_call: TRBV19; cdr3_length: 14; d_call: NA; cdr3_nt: TGTGCCAGTAGTATAGGACTGGGGCGGACTGAAGCTTTCTTT; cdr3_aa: CASSIGLGRTEAFF
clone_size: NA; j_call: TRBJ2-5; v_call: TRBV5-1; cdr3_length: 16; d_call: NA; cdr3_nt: TGCGCCAGCAGCCCTCTGCAGGGTATAGTGTCAGAGACCCAGTACTTC; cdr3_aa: CASSPLQGIVSETQYF
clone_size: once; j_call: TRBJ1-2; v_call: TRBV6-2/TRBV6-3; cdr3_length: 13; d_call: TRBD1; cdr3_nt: TGTGCCAGCAGTCGACAGGGCTTCTATGGCTACACCTTC; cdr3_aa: CASSRQGFYGYTF
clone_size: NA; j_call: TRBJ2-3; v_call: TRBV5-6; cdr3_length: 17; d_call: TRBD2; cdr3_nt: TGTGCCAGCAGCTTGATTAGCGGGAGGGCCGGCACAGATACGCAGTATTTT; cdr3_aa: CASSLISGRAGTDTQYF
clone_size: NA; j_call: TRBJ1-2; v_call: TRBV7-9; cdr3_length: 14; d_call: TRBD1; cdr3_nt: TGTGCCAGCAGCTTAGGGTCAGGGGGCTATGGCTACACCTTC; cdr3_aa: CASSLGSGGYGYTF
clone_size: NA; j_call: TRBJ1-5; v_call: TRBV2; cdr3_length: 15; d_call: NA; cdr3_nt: TGTGCCAGCAGTGAAAGGGAGGGTCGTAATCAGCCCCAGCATTTT; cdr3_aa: CASSEREGRNQPQHF
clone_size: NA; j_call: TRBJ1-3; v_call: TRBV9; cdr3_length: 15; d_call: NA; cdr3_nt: TGTGCCAGCAGCCCCTCCCAGTACTCTGGAAACACCATATATTTT; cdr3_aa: CASSPSQYSGNTIYF
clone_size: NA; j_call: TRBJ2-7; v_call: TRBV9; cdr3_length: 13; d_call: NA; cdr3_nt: TGTGCCAGCAGCTCCAGCTCTGGGGCGCAGCAGTACTTC; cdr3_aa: CASSSSSGAQQYF
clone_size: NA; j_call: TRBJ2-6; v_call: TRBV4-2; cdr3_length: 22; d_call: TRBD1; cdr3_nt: TGTGCCAGCAGCCAAGAGGTCCGGTTTTCCCGACAGGGTCACCCTGGGGCCAACGTCCTGACTTTC; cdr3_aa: CASSQEVRFSRQGHPGANVLTF
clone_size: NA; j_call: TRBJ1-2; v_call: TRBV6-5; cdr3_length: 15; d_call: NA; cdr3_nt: TGTGCCAGCAGCGAGGTTGGGGCAGGGAACTATGGCTACACCTTC; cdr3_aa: CASSEVGAGNYGYTF
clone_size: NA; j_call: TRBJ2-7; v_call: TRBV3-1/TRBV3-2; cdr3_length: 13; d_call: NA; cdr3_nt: TGTGCCAGCAGTCAAGTGAGGGCAGGCGAGCAGTACTTC; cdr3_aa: CASSQVRAGEQYF
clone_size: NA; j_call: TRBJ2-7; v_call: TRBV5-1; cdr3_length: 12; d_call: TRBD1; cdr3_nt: TGCGCCAGCAGCTGGACAGGCTACGAGCAGTACTTC; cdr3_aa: CASSWTGYEQYF
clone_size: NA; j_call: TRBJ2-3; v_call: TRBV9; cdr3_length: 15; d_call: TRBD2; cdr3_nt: TGTGCCAGCAGCCAAAGCGGGGGGATGCCAGATACGCAGTATTTT; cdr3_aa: CASSQSGGMPDTQYF
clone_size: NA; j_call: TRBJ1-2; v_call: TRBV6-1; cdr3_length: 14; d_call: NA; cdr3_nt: TGTGCCAGCAGTGATGAGATAGCACACGCCAACTACACCTTC; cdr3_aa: CASSDEIAHANYTF
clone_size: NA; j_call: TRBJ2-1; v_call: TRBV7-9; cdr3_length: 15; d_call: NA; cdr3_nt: TGTGCCAGCAGCTTAGTTTTGTTAGAGGCGGGTGAGCAGTTCTTC; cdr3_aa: CASSLVLLEAGEQFF
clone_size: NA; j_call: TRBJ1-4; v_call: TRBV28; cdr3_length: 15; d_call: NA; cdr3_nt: TGTGCCAGCAGTTCCAGGGCGTCCTATAATGAAAAACTGTTTTTT; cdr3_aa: CASSSRASYNEKLFF
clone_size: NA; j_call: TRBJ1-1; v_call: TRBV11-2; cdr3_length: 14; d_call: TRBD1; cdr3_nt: TGTGCCAGCAGCTTATACAGGGGGAACACTGAAGCTTTCTTT; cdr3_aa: CASSLYRGNTEAFF
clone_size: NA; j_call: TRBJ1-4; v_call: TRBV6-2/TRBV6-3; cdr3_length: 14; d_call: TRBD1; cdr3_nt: TGTGCCAGCAGTACGGACAGGGGGCATGAAAAACTGTTTTTT; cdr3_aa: CASSTDRGHEKLFF
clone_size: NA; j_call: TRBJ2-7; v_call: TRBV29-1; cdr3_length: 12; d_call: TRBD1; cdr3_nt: TGCAGCGTTACCAGACAGGGACCCTGGCAGTACTTC; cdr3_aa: CSVTRQGPWQYF
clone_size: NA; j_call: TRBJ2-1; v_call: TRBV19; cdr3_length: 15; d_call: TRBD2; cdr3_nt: TGTGCCACCCGACCTAGCGGACTTCCCTACAATGAGCAGTTCTTC; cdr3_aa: CATRPSGLPYNEQFF
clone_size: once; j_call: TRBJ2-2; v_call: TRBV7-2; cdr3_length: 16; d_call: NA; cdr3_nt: TGTGCCAGCAGCGCGAGATCCCCCCGGAACACCGGGGAGCTGTTTTTT; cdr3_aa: CASSARSPRNTGELFF
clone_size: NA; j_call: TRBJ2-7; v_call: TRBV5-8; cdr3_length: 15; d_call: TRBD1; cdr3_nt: TGTGCCAGCAGCTCGGTGACAGGGTATTTGGACGAGCAGTACTTC; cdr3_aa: CASSSVTGYLDEQYF
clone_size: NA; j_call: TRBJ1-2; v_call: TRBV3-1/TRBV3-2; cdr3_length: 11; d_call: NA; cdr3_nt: TGTGCCAGCAGCCGCTCGGGAGGCTACACCTTC; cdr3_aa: CASSRSGGYTF
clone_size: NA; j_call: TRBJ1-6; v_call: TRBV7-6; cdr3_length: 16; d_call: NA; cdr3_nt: TGTGCCAGCAGCTTAGCCGTCGGCAGGGTTAATTCACCCCTCCACTTT; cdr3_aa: CASSLAVGRVNSPLHF
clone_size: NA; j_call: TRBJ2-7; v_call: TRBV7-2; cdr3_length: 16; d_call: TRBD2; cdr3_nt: TGTGCCAGCAGCTCGCTAGGACTAGAAGATTCCTACGAGCAGTACTTC; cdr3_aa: CASSSLGLEDSYEQYF
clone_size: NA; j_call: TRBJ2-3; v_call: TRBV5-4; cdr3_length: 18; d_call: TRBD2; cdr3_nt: TGTGCCAGCACCAGCACCGGGACTAGCGGGCGTTACACAGATACGCAGTATTTT; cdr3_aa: CASTSTGTSGRYTDTQYF
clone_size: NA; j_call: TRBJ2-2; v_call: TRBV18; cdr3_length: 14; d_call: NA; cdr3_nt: TGTGCCAGCTCACACAAACAGGGAACCGGGGAGCTGTTTTTT; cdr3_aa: CASSHKQGTGELFF
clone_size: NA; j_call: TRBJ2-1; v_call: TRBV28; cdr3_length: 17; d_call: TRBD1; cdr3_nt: TGTGCCAGCATGGGGGGACAGGGATCGATCAGGTCAAATGAGCAGTTCTTC; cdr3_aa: CASMGGQGSIRSNEQFF
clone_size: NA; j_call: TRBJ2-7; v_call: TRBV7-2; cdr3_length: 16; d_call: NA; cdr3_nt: TGTGCCAGCAGCCAACGAGGAGCGAGGAGCTCCTACGAGCAGTACTTC; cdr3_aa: CASSQRGARSSYEQYF
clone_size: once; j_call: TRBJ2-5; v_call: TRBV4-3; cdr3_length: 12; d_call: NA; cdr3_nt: TGCGCCAGCAGCCGGGGGCAGGAGACCCAGTACTTC; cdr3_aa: CASSRGQETQYF
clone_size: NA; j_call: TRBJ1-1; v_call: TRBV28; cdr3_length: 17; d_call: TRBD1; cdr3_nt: TGTGCCAGCAGCCGTCTCACAGGGGGCAATGTGAACACTGAAGCTTTCTTT; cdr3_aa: CASSRLTGGNVNTEAFF
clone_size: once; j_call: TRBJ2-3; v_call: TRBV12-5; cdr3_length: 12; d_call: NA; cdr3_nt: TGTGCTAGTGGTTTGCTTGCGCGAGGGCAGTATTTT; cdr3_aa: CASGLLARGQYF
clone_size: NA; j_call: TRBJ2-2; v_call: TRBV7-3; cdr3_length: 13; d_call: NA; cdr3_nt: TGTGCCAGCAGCTTATCAAACACCGGGGAGCTGTTTTTT; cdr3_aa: CASSLSNTGELFF
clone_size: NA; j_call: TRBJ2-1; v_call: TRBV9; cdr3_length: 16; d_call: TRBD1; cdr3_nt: TGTGCCAGCAGCCCCCGGACAGGGGTTCAATACAATGAGCAGTTCTTC; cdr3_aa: CASSPRTGVQYNEQFF
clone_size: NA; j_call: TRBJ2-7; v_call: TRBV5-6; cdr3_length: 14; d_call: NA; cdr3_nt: TGTGCCAGCAGCTTGGGCAGGACATACTACGAGCAGTACTTC; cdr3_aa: CASSLGRTYYEQYF
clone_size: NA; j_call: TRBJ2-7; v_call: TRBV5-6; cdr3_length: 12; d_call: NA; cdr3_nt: TGTGCCAGCAGCTTGGGAGGCTACGAGCAGTACTTC; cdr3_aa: CASSLGGYEQYF
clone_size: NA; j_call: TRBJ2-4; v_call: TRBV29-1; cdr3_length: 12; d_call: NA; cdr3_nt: TGCAGCGTCCTAGCGGCCAAAAACATTCAGTACTTC; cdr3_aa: CSVLAAKNIQYF
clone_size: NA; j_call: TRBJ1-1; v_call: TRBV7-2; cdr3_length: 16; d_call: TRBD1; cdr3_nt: TGTGCCAGCAGCCTAGAGGGGACAGGGGTGAACACTGAAGCTTTCTTT; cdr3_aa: CASSLEGTGVNTEAFF
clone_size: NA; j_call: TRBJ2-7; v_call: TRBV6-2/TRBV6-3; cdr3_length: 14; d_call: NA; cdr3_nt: TGTGCCAGCAGCCTTCGACGGGGTACCTACGAGCAGTACTTC; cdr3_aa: CASSLRRGTYEQYF
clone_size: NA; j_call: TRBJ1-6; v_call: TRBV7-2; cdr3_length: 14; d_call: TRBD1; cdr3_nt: TGTGCCAGCAGCCGGACAGGGGGTGATTCACCCCTCCACTTT; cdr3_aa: CASSRTGGDSPLHF